The next 31 T cell receptor beta chains were all read from a single sample in a study of T-cell reconstitution after alpha-beta-depleted transplantation in children. A library of TCRbeta sequences, prepared with unique molecular identifiers, was generated. MiXCR was run by TCRdb on the PCR reads, yielding one entry per CDR3 protein. The top ten hold approximately 2.3% of the sample, which has around 370,000 distinct CDR3 sequences, around a tenth seen once. The sequenced sample was PBMCs from the stem cell graft donor, obtained from the stem cell graft. The origin of the receptors is a human donor who donated a stem cell graft to a child with acute lymphoblastic leukemia.

This clonotype was counted once. The chain couples TRBV7-9 to TRBJ2-1, with D tentatively TRBD2 (6 bases). The CDR3 spans 15 residues. Germline CDR1 SEHNR, CDR2 FQNEAQ (reference sequence). V lost 10 bases, J lost 0 bases, and 16 bases lay in between. The CDR3 sequence: CAIHGRDSSYNEQFF. In DNA form, the CDR3 reads TGTGCCATACACGGGCGGGATAGCTCCTACAATGAGCAGTTCTTC.

The sample holds a few counts of this clonotype. V and J are TRBV20-1 and TRBJ2-3; 9 bases agree with TRBD2. The CDR3 has 16 residues. Germline V CDR1 and CDR2: DFQATT, SNEGSKA (reference sequence). With V trimmed by 5 bases and J by 4 bases, 13 bases remained unmatched. The CDR3 loop reads CSALTSSGRGSDTQYF. CDR3 DNA: TGCAGTGCTCTAACGAGTAGCGGGAGAGGGTCAGATACGCAGTATTTT.

A few counts support this clonotype. The J gene is TRBJ2-2, the V gene TRBV6-5; 7 nucleotides align to TRBD2. The trim removed 2 bases at V and 3 bases at J, leaving 15 bases unmatched. Looked up from germline, CDR1 is MNHEY and CDR2 is SVGAGI. This CDR3 spans 19 amino acids. DNA of the CDR3: TGTGCCAGCAGTTACGTCAGTGGGCTAGCGGAGAGGCACACCGGGGAGCTGTTTTTT. Its protein is CASSYVSGLAERHTGELFF.

The table lists this clonotype with many counts. This chain uses TRBV6-2 or TRBV6-3 with TRBJ2-7, with unresolved D. Germline V gene lookup returns CDR1 MNHEY and CDR2 SVGEGT. There are 16 residues in the CDR3. Trimming removed 0 bases at V and 6 bases at J, with 18 bases between. The CDR3 sequence: CASSYSFSITAVEQYF. Written as DNA, the CDR3 is TGTGCCAGCAGTTACTCGTTTAGTATCACGGCGGTCGAGCAGTACTTC.

This clonotype occurred a few times. This chain uses TRBV28 with TRBJ2-4; D ambiguous. Germline CDR1 MDHEN, CDR2 SYDVKM. V lost 2 bases and J lost 13, with 9 bases in between. The CDR3 length is 11 residues. CDR3 residues: CASSLGKQQYF. The CDR3 DNA reads TGTGCCAGCAGTTTAGGTAAACAGCAGTACTTC.

This clonotype appeared many times. This sequence joins TRBV6-1 and TRBJ2-2; TRBD1 matches at 8 bases. CDR3 length: 14 amino acids. Trimming cost V 5 bases and J 3 bases; bases outside gene matches: 2. Germline loops: CDR1 MNHNS, CDR2 SASEGT. The CDR3, as DNA: TGTGCCAGCAGTCAACAGGGGGACACCGGGGAGCTGTTTTTT. Protein sequence: CASSQQGDTGELFF.

This clonotype was seen a handful of times. The V gene is TRBV11-2, the J gene TRBJ2-3, with TRBD2 identical over 7 bases. This CDR3 is 17 amino acids long. Unmatched junction bases numbered 14, after V lost 5 bases and J lost 3 bases. CDR1 and CDR2 (germline): SGHAT, FQNNGV. In nucleotides, the CDR3 is TGTGCCAGCAGCGGCCTCGGGGTGCGGGAGTTAACAGATACGCAGTATTTT. Its protein product is CASSGLGVRELTDTQYF.

This clonotype was recorded a few times. This sequence joins TRBV7-3 and TRBJ2-1; no clear D gene. The CDR3 is made up of 14 amino acids. V dropped 5 bases and J dropped 4 bases, with 12 bases sitting between them. Germline V lookup: CDR1 SGHTA, CDR2 FQGTGA. The CDR3 reads CASSPSGVYNEQFF. The CDR3 DNA sequence: TGTGCCAGCAGCCCGAGTGGGGTGTACAATGAGCAGTTCTTC. Full variable domain (rest looked up from reference TRBV7-3 and TRBJ2-1): GAGVSQTPSNKVTEKGKYVELRCDPISGHTALYWYRQSLGQGPEFLIYFQGTGAADDSGLPNDRFFAVRPEGSVSTLKIQRTERGDSAVYLCASSPSGVYNEQFFGPGTRLTVL.

This clonotype was seen only a few times. This rearrangement joins TRBV20-1 to TRBJ1-2; D gene ambiguous. Between the trimmed V and J ends, which lost 3 bases and 1 base, there was a span of 18 bases. Per germline, CDR1 DFQATT and CDR2 SNEGSKA (reference sequence). CDR3 size: 16 residues. The CDR3 nucleotides are TGCAGTGCTAGCACACCCGACCTGGCAGTTAACTATGGCTACACCTTC. Protein sequence: CSASTPDLAVNYGYTF.

CDR3 coding DNA: TGTGCCACCAGTGATTTGCGCCAGGCCTCTTACAATGAGCAGTTCTTC. Its translation is CATSDLRQASYNEQFF. J is TRBJ2-1 and V is TRBV24-1; unclear D gene. This CDR3 is built from 16 residues. Germline V lookup: CDR1 KGHDR, CDR2 SFDVKD. Trimming pared 0 bases from V and 4 bases from J, leaving 12 bases between.

This clonotype was detected only a few times. The chain employs TRBV3-1 and TRBJ2-5, with TRBD2 identical over 10 bases. Germline trimming cut 3 bases from V and 3 bases from J; bases unmatched to any gene: 7. This CDR3 has 16 amino acids. Germline V CDR1 and CDR2: LGHDT, YNNKEL (reference sequence). CDR3: CASSHGLAEGEETQYF. In DNA, the CDR3 is TGTGCCAGCAGCCACGGACTAGCGGAGGGGGAAGAGACCCAGTACTTC.

The chain is built from TRBV7-2 and TRBJ2-3, with 7 bases fitting TRBD2. The CDR3 extends over 16 amino acids. V gave up 2 bases and J gave up 0 bases; unmatched junction bases: 5. CDR1 and CDR2 from the germline V gene are SGHTA and FQGNSA. CDR3 sequence (DNA): TGTGCCAGCAGCTTACTCGCGGGAGTTAGCACAGATACGCAGTATTTT. It specifies CASSLLAGVSTDTQYF.

The V call is TRBV28, the J call TRBJ1-1; unclear D gene. V was pared by 3 bases and J by 7 bases, with 9 bases between. Germline CDR1 MDHEN, CDR2 SYDVKM. CDR3 length equals 12 residues. In nucleotides, the CDR3 is TGTGCCAGCAGTTTCAGCAGATTTGAAGCTTTCTTT. Encoded protein: CASSFSRFEAFF.

This clonotype was detected ten times or more. This chain uses TRBV5-1 with TRBJ2-3; D could derive from TRBD1 or TRBD2 (5 bases each). The CDR3 is made up of 16 amino acids. Trimming took off 4 bases at V and 8 bases at J, with 23 bases between the two ends. Per the germline V gene, CDR1 is SGHRS and CDR2 is YFSETQ. DNA of the CDR3: TGCGCCAGCAGCGACTCTTGGGGCTCTAGCCTCCCTACGCAGTATTTT. This codes for CASSDSWGSSLPTQYF.

Only one count was recorded for this clonotype. A junction boundary mismatches the germline segment, possibly from a read error. The chain uses TRBV4-2 and TRBJ2-3; either TRBD1 or TRBD2 may fit D (5 bases each). The CDR3 consists of 15 residues. Germline CDR1 LGHNA, CDR2 YNFKEQ. DNA for the CDR3: TGTGCCATCAGCCCGGGGCTCGTCTACTCAGATACGCAGTATTTT. This gives the protein CAISPGLVYSDTQYF.

This clonotype was seen more than once but under ten times. V and J are TRBV29-1 and TRBJ2-7, with 7 bases identical to TRBD1. Per the germline V gene, CDR1 is SQVTM and CDR2 is ANQGSEA. CDR3 length: 14 residues. With 0 bases clipped from V and 3 bases from J, the junction kept 5 bases outside the gene matches. The CDR3 DNA reads as TGCAGCGTTGAAGATGGACAGGTGGGCTACGAGCAGTACTTC. Translating it yields CSVEDGQVGYEQYF.

This clonotype was seen a handful of times. CDR3 in amino acids: CASKRERTKETQYF. The CDR3 bases are TGTGCCAGCAAGAGAGAGCGGACCAAAGAGACCCAGTACTTC. The chain is built from TRBV2 and TRBJ2-5; a possible D gene is TRBD2 (5 bases). The CDR3 spans 14 residues. Per the germline V gene, CDR1 is SNHLY and CDR2 is FYNNEI. Between the trimmed V and J ends, which lost 7 bases and 3 bases, there was a span of 15 bases.

This chain joins TRBV20-1 and TRBJ2-1; D is tentatively TRBD1 or TRBD2 (5 bases each). The CDR3 totals 14 residues. Trimming left V 3 bases short and J 12 bases short, with 21 bases between. CDR1 is DFQATT and CDR2 is SNEGSKA in the germline V gene (reference sequence). The CDR3 DNA sequence: TGCAGTGCTAGTCTCCCGGGTGACGGGGCTGGGCAGTTCTTC. It translates to CSASLPGDGAGQFF.

The chain uses TRBV12-3 or TRBV12-4 and TRBJ2-1, with 7 bases lining up with TRBD2. CDR3 length equals 18 residues. J was trimmed by 0 bases and V by 3 bases; bases with no gene match: 11. The CDR3 loop reads CASSFGSASGSSYNEQFF. The CDR3 DNA reads TGTGCCAGCAGTTTCGGCTCGGCTAGCGGAAGCTCCTACAATGAGCAGTTCTTC.

This clonotype has just a few counts. The chain recombines TRBV20-1 with TRBJ2-3; 12 positions agree with TRBD2. The trim removed 6 bases at V and 0 bases at J, leaving 4 bases unmatched. The CDR3 covers 15 residues. Germline V gives CDR1 DFQATT, CDR2 SNEGSKA (reference sequence). CDR3 protein: CSATSGRSSTDTQYF. The DNA for the CDR3 is TGCAGTGCCACTAGCGGGAGGTCTAGCACAGATACGCAGTATTTT.

This clonotype has a handful of counts. This chain links TRBV7-2 with TRBJ2-3; TRBD2 matches 10 bases. From germline, CDR1 is SGHTA and CDR2 FQGNSA. The CDR3 runs 17 residues. V was clipped by 5 bases and J by 1 base; unmatched bases: 9. Here the CDR3 reads CASSASPGTSGTDTQYF. The CDR3 DNA follows: TGTGCCAGCAGCGCATCGCCCGGGACTAGCGGCACAGATACGCAGTATTTT.

The sample holds many counts of this clonotype. The gene calls are TRBV7-9 and TRBJ2-2, with D perhaps TRBD1 (5 bases). V lost 5 bases and J lost 2, with 9 bases in between. The CDR3 runs 14 residues. Germline CDR1 SEHNR, CDR2 FQNEAQ (reference sequence). Written as DNA, the CDR3 is TGTGCCAGCAGCCCGACAGACAACACCGGGGAGCTGTTTTTT. Encoded protein: CASSPTDNTGELFF.

This clonotype was observed a few times. The chain employs TRBV28 and TRBJ1-2; D is unresolved. CDR1 MDHEN and CDR2 SYDVKM come from the germline V gene. Between the trimmed V and J ends, which lost 6 bases and 2 bases, there was a span of 10 bases. The CDR3 runs 13 residues. The CDR3 loop is CASRASTNYGYTF. The CDR3 DNA sequence: TGTGCCAGCAGAGCCAGCACCAACTATGGCTACACCTTC.

This clonotype was recorded a few times. This chain links TRBV15 with TRBJ1-4, with a weak D call TRBD1 (6 bases). Per germline, CDR1 LNHNV and CDR2 YYDKDF (reference sequence). CDR3 length: 17 residues. Trimming took off 0 bases at V and 4 bases at J, with 15 bases between the two ends. Here the CDR3 DNA reads TGTGCCACCAGCAGAGATATGGGGGGCTACGGTAATGAAAAACTGTTTTTT. Its protein is CATSRDMGGYGNEKLFF.

The chain carries TRBV7-2 and TRBJ2-1; D possibly corresponds to TRBD2 (5 bases). The CDR3 has 13 residues. The germline V gene encodes CDR1 SGHTA and CDR2 FQGNSA. Trimming cost V 3 bases and J 7 bases, with 10 bases left between them. For the CDR3, the DNA is TGTGCCAGCAGCTTTGACGGGATAAATGAGCAGTTCTTC. It yields the protein CASSFDGINEQFF.

This clonotype was counted a few times. Its ends do not fully match the called genes, so a read error is possible. The chain uses TRBV7-7 and TRBJ2-1; 8 nucleotides agree with TRBD2. The length of the CDR3 is 12 residues. Per germline, CDR1 SSHAT and CDR2 FNYEAQ (reference sequence). The CDR3 nucleotides read TGTGCTAGCAGCTTAGAGCGGGGGGAGCAGTTCTTC. Encoded protein: CASSLERGEQFF.

This clonotype was picked up a small number of times. V usage is TRBV7-2 and J usage is TRBJ2-1, with 7 bases fitting TRBD1. The CDR3 covers 15 residues. J gave up 7 bases and V 1 base, and 7 bases lay outside the gene matches. Germline V gene sequence: CDR1 SGHTA, CDR2 FQGNSA. Here the CDR3 DNA reads TGTGCCAGCAGCTTAGGAGGGGGCGTGGGGAATGAGCAGTTCTTC. It specifies CASSLGGGVGNEQFF. Drawing the rest from reference TRBV7-2 and TRBJ2-1, the complete variable domain is GAGVSQSPSNKVTEKGKDVELRCDPISGHTALYWYRQSLGQGLEFLIYFQGNSAPDKSGLPSDRFSAERTGGSVSTLTIQRTQQEDSAVYLCASSLGGGVGNEQFFGPGTRLTVL.

This clonotype was found many times. This chain uses TRBV20-1 with TRBJ1-5; D possibly corresponds to TRBD1 (5 bases). CDR3 size: 14 residues. V shed 4 bases and J shed 0 bases, with 10 bases lying between them. From germline, CDR1 is DFQATT and CDR2 SNEGSKA (reference sequence). This CDR3 is CSATRGPSNQPQHF. CDR3 nucleotides: TGCAGTGCTACCCGGGGCCCTAGCAATCAGCCCCAGCATTTT.

This clonotype has ten or more counts. The genes are TRBV11-2 and TRBJ2-7; 7 nucleotides line up with TRBD2. CDR3 length: 19 amino acids. Germline V gene data show CDR1 as SGHAT and CDR2 as FQNNGV. The ends lost 4 bases at V and 3 bases at J; junction bases unmatched: 21. CDR3 region: CASSSPTGGITRSSYEQYF. The CDR3 DNA reads as TGTGCCAGCAGCTCCCCCACGGGAGGAATTACCAGAAGTAGCTACGAGCAGTACTTC.

This clonotype was recorded a few times. This sequence joins TRBV5-1 and TRBJ2-3, with 8 bases aligning to TRBD2. The CDR3 contains 15 residues. Per germline, CDR1 SGHRS and CDR2 YFSETQ. The V gene end was trimmed by 1 base and the J gene end by 6 bases; junction bases not matched to a gene: 7. This CDR3 reads CASSLQGTRGDTQYF. The CDR3 nucleotides read TGCGCCAGCAGCTTGCAGGGGACTAGAGGGGATACGCAGTATTTT.

The chain links TRBV7-2 to TRBJ1-4; D gene uncertain. V dropped 0 bases and J dropped 4 bases, with 9 bases sitting between them. The CDR3 is 15 amino acids. Germline V gene lookup returns CDR1 SGHTA and CDR2 FQGNSA. The chain's CDR3 is CASSLALGYNEKLFF. DNA of the CDR3: TGTGCCAGCAGCTTAGCTCTCGGCTATAATGAAAAACTGTTTTTT.